Below, 13 T cell receptor beta chains from the same sample are listed, as sequenced in a study of T cell repertoires in cytomegalovirus infection. TCRdb fed the reads into MiXCR, producing one record per CDR3 protein. The sample lists around 900,000 distinct CDR3 sequences; around 30% were seen once. These receptors lack a known antigen. Material: cultured CD8+ T cells from PBMCs, obtained from culture after CMV antigen stimulation. All receptors derive from a human donor in good health (CMV status not recorded). Some clones in this sample may be carry-over from other donors' samples.

This clonotype was detected only a few times. V is TRBV12-3 or TRBV12-4 and J is TRBJ2-1, with 7 bases aligning to TRBD1. Trimming at V came to 5 bases and at J to 9 bases, leaving 7 bases not matched to a gene. This CDR3 has 13 residues. Here the CDR3 reads CASSPAGTAEQFF. Here the CDR3 DNA reads TGTGCCAGCAGTCCGGCCGGGACAGCTGAGCAGTTCTTC.

This rearrangement joins TRBV4-3 to TRBJ2-3; D may be TRBD1 or TRBD2 (6 bases each). In germline, CDR1 is LGHNA, CDR2 YSLEER. CDR3 size: 14 residues. V was pared by 4 bases and J by 6 bases, with 14 bases between. Here the CDR3 reads CASSRRGALDTQYF. In DNA, the CDR3 is TGCGCCAGCAGCCGAAGGGGGGCATTGGATACGCAGTATTTT.

V usage is TRBV6-5 and J usage is TRBJ1-1, with TRBD1 matching 9 bases. V was pared by 5 bases and J by 3 bases, with 7 bases of the junction left unmatched. Germline V gene lookup returns CDR1 MNHEY and CDR2 SVGAGI. The CDR3 is 15 amino acids. The CDR3 is CASSADRGRDTEAFF. CDR3 coding DNA: TGTGCCAGCAGTGCGGACAGGGGAAGAGACACTGAAGCTTTCTTT.

On this clonotype itself: At one boundary the junction diverges from the germline segment, which might be a read error. The genes are TRBV6-1 and TRBJ2-3, with 12 bases fitting TRBD2. There are 15 residues in the CDR3. Looked up from germline, CDR1 is MNHNS and CDR2 is SASEGT. Here the CDR3 DNA reads TGTGCCAACAGTGAGACTAGCGGGGGATCAGATACGCAGTATTTT. It is translated as CANSETSGGSDTQYF.

The V and J genes are TRBV7-9 and TRBJ2-3, with 9 bases identical to TRBD2. With 8 bases clipped from V and 6 bases from J, the junction kept 12 bases outside the gene matches. In germline, CDR1 is SEHNR, CDR2 FQNEAQ (reference sequence). The CDR3 contains 15 residues. The CDR3 DNA reads TGTGCCAGCGGAGGTCTCGCGGGGGGGAAGGATACGCAGTATTTT. Translated, it gives CASGGLAGGKDTQYF.

The V gene is TRBV2, the J gene TRBJ1-2; D call uncertain. V shed 3 bases and J shed 7 bases, with 6 bases lying between them. This CDR3 is 11 amino acids long. Germline loops: CDR1 SNHLY, CDR2 FYNNEI. The CDR3 nucleotides read TGTGCCAGCAGTGATGAGGGTGGCTACACCTTC. Its translation: CASSDEGGYTF.

Only a few counts were recorded for this clonotype. The chain carries TRBV7-9 and TRBJ2-3; no definite D call. Germline assignment: CDR1 SEHNR and CDR2 FQNEAQ (reference sequence). The CDR3 has 14 residues. Trimming removed 1 base from V and 3 bases from J, with 8 bases in between. CDR3 sequence reads: CASSLVVKTDTQYF. CDR3 DNA: TGTGCCAGCAGCTTAGTTGTGAAAACAGATACGCAGTATTTT.

This clonotype was observed many times. The chain links TRBV6-2 or TRBV6-3 to TRBJ2-7, with D perhaps TRBD2 (6 bases). Germline V CDR1 and CDR2: MNHEY, SVGEGT. The CDR3 is 13 amino acids. Trimming stripped 11 bases from V and 0 bases from J, with 14 bases between. CDR3 residues: CAGVWEDSYEQYV. As DNA, the CDR3 is TGTGCCGGAGTCTGGGAGGACTCCTACGAGCAGTACGTC.

The chain joins TRBV5-1 to TRBJ1-1; 7 bases line up with TRBD1. CDR1 is SGHRS and CDR2 is YFSETQ in the germline V gene. CDR3 size: 15 residues. V dropped 4 bases and J dropped 5; count of bases not matched to a gene: 11. CDR3 DNA sequence: TGCGCCAGCAGCCAACAACAGGGGACTGAAACTGAAGCTTTCTTT. Amino acids: CASSQQQGTETEAFF.

This clonotype was recorded at least ten times. This chain joins TRBV7-2 and TRBJ1-5; no clear D gene. The CDR3 spans 16 residues. V gave up 1 base and J gave up 5 bases, with 15 bases separating them. Germline values: CDR1 SGHTA, CDR2 FQGNSA. The DNA of the CDR3 is TGTGCCAGCAGCTTAGATCTAGGCGGGAATTATCAGCCCCAGCATTTT. This sequence encodes CASSLDLGGNYQPQHF.

This clonotype is a singleton in its sample. The V gene is TRBV9, the J gene TRBJ1-6; D remains unclear. The CDR3 loop spans 15 amino acids. The germline V gene encodes CDR1 SGDLS and CDR2 YYNGEE. Trimming cost V 3 bases and J 4 bases, with 11 bases left between them. The CDR3 region has the DNA TGTGCCAGCAGCGAGCGGACGGGTTATAATTCACCCCTCCACTTT. Translated: CASSERTGYNSPLHF. Full variable domain (rest looked up from reference TRBV9 and TRBJ1-6): DSGVTQTPKHLITATGQRVTLRCSPRSGDLSVYWYQQSLDQGLQFLIQYYNGEERAKGNILERFSAQQFPDLHSELNLSSLELGDSALYFCASSERTGYNSPLHFGNGTRLTVT.

This chain uses TRBV7-4 with TRBJ2-7; D possibly corresponds to TRBD1 (6 bases). The CDR3 is made up of 14 amino acids. Trimming cost V 7 bases and J 2 bases, with 15 bases left between them. CDR1 and CDR2 (germline): SGHVT, SQSDAQ. The CDR3 loop reads CASNSPQGTYEQYF. The DNA for the CDR3 is TGTGCCAGCAACTCCCCACAGGGAACCTACGAGCAGTACTTC.

J is TRBJ1-1 and V is TRBV9; D remains unclear. Germline V gives CDR1 SGDLS, CDR2 YYNGEE. Trimming removed 3 bases from V and 8 bases from J, with 14 bases in between. CDR3 length: 13 residues. The CDR3 region is CASSASGRAEAFF. The CDR3 bases are TGTGCCAGCAGCGCCTCGGGAAGGGCAGAAGCTTTCTTT. The variable domain in full, with the rest retrieved from reference TRBV9 and TRBJ1-1, is DSGVTQTPKHLITATGQRVTLRCSPRSGDLSVYWYQQSLDQGLQFLIQYYNGEERAKGNILERFSAQQFPDLHSELNLSSLELGDSALYFCASSASGRAEAFFGQGTRLTVV.